This note documents a single T cell receptor (beta chain) sequence. The data were produced by immunoSEQ multiplex PCR, yet TCRdb's version contains in-frame clones alone and is incomplete. The profile shows 9,700 or so clones, roughly three fifths of them singletons. The time point denotes: after neoadjuvant nivolumab, at surgical resection. The data are from a study of neoadjuvant anti-PD-1 for oral cavity cancer. Germline V gene lookup returns CDR1 SGHNT and CDR2 YENEEA. The ends lost 3 bases at V and 4 bases at J; junction bases unmatched: 3. The length of the CDR3 is 13 residues. This specimen consisted of PBMCs, obtained after nivolumab (anti-PD-1) treatment. The clonotype comes from a person between 40 and 80 years old with oral cavity squamous cell carcinoma. V gene TRBV11-3 combines with J gene TRBJ2-7, with 7 bases aligning to TRBD1. CDR3 region: CASSFYRGYEQYF. DNA of the CDR3: TGTGCCAGCAGCTTCTACAGGGGTTACGAGCAGTACTTC.